Below, 21 T cell receptor beta chains from the same sample are listed, as sequenced in a study of beta chain features in type 1 diabetes. Study results and limitations: A moderate, significant TCRB CDR3 shortening appeared in type 1 diabetes across four CD4+ subsets.

For these receptors, no antigen is known. Reverse transcribing all isolated RNA meant expressed TCRB transcripts were sequenced. Here immunoSEQ multiplex PCR was the method, and the copy in TCRdb shows in-frame clones only, minus some. The sample includes approximately 57,000 clones, approximately 52% of them seen just once. Sequencing used Tregs from blood. The receptors shown here come from a woman aged 40-49 years with type 1 diabetes.

To note about this clone: This likely comes from a read error, as the CDR3 has no conserved phenylalanine or tryptophan at its end. The gene calls are TRBV6-6 and TRBJ2-7, with 8 nucleotides matching TRBD2. Germline V lookup: CDR1 MNHNY, CDR2 SVGAGI (reference sequence). Unmatched junction bases numbered 4, after V lost 0 bases and J lost 6 bases. CDR3 length: 14 amino acids. The DNA of the CDR3 is TGTGCCAGCAGTTACTCCGGGACTAGTGGCGAGCAGTACCTC. Amino acids: CASSYSGTSGEQYL.

The V gene is TRBV5-1, the J gene TRBJ2-5, with D perhaps TRBD1 (6 bases). The CDR3 consists of 13 residues. Germline CDR1 SGHRS, CDR2 YFSETQ. The V end was cut by 4 bases, the J end by 1 base, with 8 bases between. CDR3 sequence reads: CASSPDSQETQYF. CDR3 in DNA: TGCGCCAGCAGCCCGGACAGCCAAGAGACCCAGTACTTC.

This clone was recorded only once. J is TRBJ2-2 and V is TRBV5-1; TRBD2 aligns across 8 bases. With V trimmed by 0 bases and J by 4 bases, 14 bases remained unmatched. The CDR3 has 19 amino acids. Germline V lookup: CDR1 SGHRS, CDR2 YFSETQ. The CDR3 bases are TGCGCCAGCAGCTTGGCCGTAGGTAGCGGGGTTTGGAGCACCGGGGAGCTGTTTTTT. Translated, it gives CASSLAVGSGVWSTGELFF.

This clone was seen a handful of times. This chain connects TRBV11-2 to TRBJ1-2, with 9 bases lining up with TRBD1. CDR3 length: 15 residues. From germline, CDR1 is SGHAT and CDR2 FQNNGV. The junction had 4 bases not matched to a gene; V was cut back by 1 base and J by 4 bases. Here the CDR3 reads CASSLVGTGSYGYTF. The DNA of the CDR3 is TGTGCCAGCAGCTTAGTAGGGACAGGGAGCTATGGCTACACCTTC.

The rearrangement links TRBV9 to TRBJ2-2, with 15 bases aligning to TRBD2. Trimming cost V 3 bases and J 6 bases; bases outside gene matches: 6. The CDR3 totals 17 residues. CDR1 SGDLS and CDR2 YYNGEE come from the germline V gene. CDR3 bases: TGTGCCAGCAGCGGGACTAGCGGGAGGGCCGCAGCCGGGGAGCTGTTTTTT. Translated: CASSGTSGRAAAGELFF.

This clone was seen more than once but under ten times. The genes are TRBV10-3 and TRBJ2-7; 7 nucleotides align to TRBD2. Per germline, CDR1 ENHRY and CDR2 SYGVKD. Losses at the gene ends were 0 bases for V and 4 bases for J; bases not matched to a gene: 3. The CDR3 sequence is 14 residues long. The CDR3 bases are TGTGCCATCAGTGAGTCGAGCGGGAAGTACGAGCAGTACTTC. It specifies CAISESSGKYEQYF.

V and J are TRBV4-1 and TRBJ2-1; tentative D call: TRBD2 (5 bases). V was shortened by 5 bases and J by 6 bases, with 14 bases between the two germline ends. The CDR3 runs 14 residues. CDR1 and CDR2 from the germline V gene are MGHRA and YSYEKL. The CDR3 sequence: CASSLREGSNEQFF. The CDR3, as DNA: TGCGCCAGCAGCTTGCGTGAGGGCTCCAATGAGCAGTTCTTC.

This clone has only a few counts. The rearrangement uses TRBV7-6 and TRBJ2-2; TRBD1 is a possible D gene (5 bases). The CDR3 sequence is 16 residues long. From germline, CDR1 is SGHVS and CDR2 FNYEAQ. V gave up 1 base and J gave up 1 base, with 10 bases separating them. The CDR3 spells CASSLVRQGNTGELFF. The CDR3 DNA reads as TGTGCCAGCAGCTTAGTCAGGCAGGGGAACACCGGGGAGCTGTTTTTT. Based on the CDR3 plus reference TRBV7-6 and TRBJ2-2, the full variable domain is GAGVSQSPRYKVTKRGQDVALRCDPISGHVSLYWYRQALGQGPEFLTYFNYEAQQDKSGLPNDRFSAERPEGSISTLTIQRTEQRDSAMYRCASSLVRQGNTGELFFGEGSRLTVL.

This rearrangement joins TRBV7-2 to TRBJ1-2; D is perhaps TRBD1 (5 bases). This CDR3 is built from 15 residues. Per germline, CDR1 SGHTA and CDR2 FQGNSA. Trimming removed 5 bases at V and 1 base at J, with 14 bases between. DNA of the CDR3: TGTGCCAGCAGCCCACAGGACACCTTTAACTATGGCTACACCTTC. This encodes CASSPQDTFNYGYTF.

This rearrangement joins TRBV28 to TRBJ2-2, with D uncertain. CDR1 and CDR2 from the germline V gene are MDHEN and SYDVKM. V was pared by 5 bases and J by 3 bases, with 7 bases between. This CDR3 contains 13 residues. The CDR3 sequence is CASSVDYTGELFF. The CDR3 nucleotides are TGTGCCAGCAGTGTAGACTACACCGGGGAGCTGTTTTTT. The full variable domain, its missing parts supplied by reference TRBV28 and TRBJ2-2, is DVKVTQSSRYLVKRTGEKVFLECVQDMDHENMFWYRQDPGLGLRLIYFSYDVKMKEKGDIPEGYSVSREKKERFSLILESASTNQTSMYLCASSVDYTGELFFGEGSRLTVL.

This clone appeared once. The chain recombines TRBV2 with TRBJ1-6; D is uncertain. From germline, CDR1 is SNHLY and CDR2 FYNNEI. The V gene lost 6 bases and the J gene lost 9 bases, with 12 bases spanning the gap. This CDR3 spans 13 amino acids. CDR3 DNA sequence: TGTGCCAGCAGCCGGGAAGGAAGTTCACCCCTCCACTTT. Residues: CASSREGSSPLHF.

The chain carries TRBV9 and TRBJ2-2; D remains unclear. Trimming shortened V by 0 bases and J by 4 bases, and 16 bases separated the two germline ends. The CDR3 has 17 residues. Looked up from germline, CDR1 is SGDLS and CDR2 is YYNGEE. The CDR3 spells CASSVGWQPSGTGELFF. CDR3 nucleotides: TGTGCCAGCAGCGTAGGGTGGCAGCCTTCGGGCACCGGGGAGCTGTTTTTT.

The rearrangement links TRBV29-1 to TRBJ2-6; D is possibly TRBD1 (5 bases). The CDR3 totals 15 residues. Germline assignment: CDR1 SQVTM and CDR2 ANQGSEA. V shed 5 bases and J shed 4 bases, with 15 bases lying between them. The CDR3 protein is CSVTPQGSGANVLTF. CDR3 DNA sequence: TGCAGCGTTACCCCGCAGGGATCCGGGGCCAACGTCCTGACTTTC. The full variable domain, with the rest looked up from reference TRBV29-1 and TRBJ2-6, is SAVISQKPSRDICQRGTSLTIQCQVDSQVTMMFWYRQQPGQSLTLIATANQGSEATYESGFVIDKFPISRPNLTFSTLTVSNMSPEDSSIYLCSVTPQGSGANVLTFGAGSRLTVL.

This chain uses TRBV27 with TRBJ2-3; D is ambiguous. Trimming left V 6 bases short and J 3 bases short, with 10 bases between. CDR3 length: 13 amino acids. Germline V lookup: CDR1 MNHEY, CDR2 SMNVEV (reference sequence). Here the CDR3 reads CASRPWATDTQYF. The DNA of the CDR3 is TGTGCCAGCAGGCCGTGGGCTACAGATACGCAGTATTTT.

The CDR3 reads CASSLETRVTGELFF. The CDR3, as DNA: TGCGCCAGCAGCTTGGAGACTAGAGTCACCGGGGAGCTGTTTTTT. J is TRBJ2-2 and V is TRBV5-1; D is perhaps TRBD2 (6 bases). V was shortened by 0 bases and J by 4 bases, with 10 bases between the two germline ends. The CDR3 consists of 15 residues. Germline values: CDR1 SGHRS, CDR2 YFSETQ.

There are a few counts of this clone. The chain has TRBV5-1 and TRBJ2-6, with 10 bases fitting TRBD1. CDR3 length: 18 residues. Germline V gene sequence: CDR1 SGHRS, CDR2 YFSETQ. The V and J ends lost 1 base and 1 base, in that order; junction bases with no gene match: 5. CDR3 DNA: TGCGCCAGCAGCTTGCAGGGACAGGGGTGGTCTGGGGCCAACGTCCTGACTTTC. Its translation is CASSLQGQGWSGANVLTF.

The J gene is TRBJ2-5, the V gene TRBV5-1; D gene unclear. The CDR3 spans 13 residues. The V gene lost 1 base and the J gene lost 1 base, with 5 bases spanning the gap. The germline CDR1 and CDR2 sequences are SGHRS and YFSETQ. The CDR3 here is CASSLTVQETQYF. The CDR3 coding sequence is TGCGCCAGCAGCTTGACAGTCCAAGAGACCCAGTACTTC.

This chain joins TRBV14 and TRBJ2-3, with TRBD1 identical over 9 bases. V lost 3 bases, J lost 5 bases, and 6 bases stayed unmatched. The CDR3 consists of 15 residues. The germline CDR1 and CDR2 sequences are SGHDN and FVKESK. The CDR3 coding sequence is TGTGCCAGCAGCCAGCTACAGGGGGCAAGAGATACGCAGTATTTT. It encodes CASSQLQGARDTQYF.

The chain carries TRBV5-5 and TRBJ2-7; the D gene is possibly TRBD1 (5 bases). V was shortened by 3 bases and J by 3 bases, with 16 bases between the two germline ends. Germline V gene sequence: CDR1 SGHKS, CDR2 YYEKEE (reference sequence). CDR3 length: 15 amino acids. The chain's CDR3 is CASSSLAGIYYEQYF. Written as DNA, the CDR3 is TGTGCCAGCAGCTCATTGGCAGGGATCTACTACGAGCAGTACTTC.

The V gene is TRBV7-9, the J gene TRBJ2-5, with D possibly TRBD2 on 5 matching bases. The V gene's germline CDR1 is SEHNR and CDR2 FQNEAQ (reference sequence). The CDR3 consists of 16 residues. V lost 1 base and J lost 1, with 13 bases in between. CDR3 nucleotides: TGTGCCAGCAGCTTAGGTTGGCAGGAGGTCCAAGAGACCCAGTACTTC. As protein: CASSLGWQEVQETQYF.

The sample holds one count of this clone. This chain uses TRBV5-6 with TRBJ2-7, with a weak D call TRBD1 (6 bases). The germline V and J ends were trimmed by 5 bases and 3 bases, with 12 bases remaining between them. Germline V gene sequence: CDR1 SGHDT, CDR2 YYEEEE. The CDR3 has 13 residues. CDR3 sequence reads: CASSEEQGYEQYF. CDR3 DNA: TGTGCCAGCAGTGAAGAACAGGGCTACGAGCAGTACTTC.